This T cell receptor beta chain was sequenced during a study of control samples from healthy donors and cancer patients. Repertoires were generated with immunoSEQ multiplex PCR, while TCRdb's copy carries only in-frame clones and drops some. The sample carries about 59,000 clones, 92% recorded once. Material: PBMCs. The clonotype originates from a man aged 35-49 years with colorectal cancer.

This chain's CDR3 is CASSVAGASYNEQFF. The CDR3 bases are TGTGCCAGCAGCGTAGCTGGGGCCTCCTACAATGAGCAGTTCTTC. This chain links TRBV9 with TRBJ2-1; D possibly corresponds to TRBD1 (5 bases). Germline V gene data show CDR1 as SGDLS and CDR2 as YYNGEE. CDR3 length: 15 residues. V was trimmed by 0 bases and J by 0 bases, leaving 7 bases between them.